This TCR beta chain comes out of a study of blood T cell repertoires in COVID-19. The germline V gene encodes CDR1 ENHRY and CDR2 SYGVKD. This CDR3 comprises 18 residues. V lost 3 bases and J lost 3; bases outside the gene matches: 15. Repertoires were generated with immunoSEQ multiplex PCR, while TCRdb's copy carries only in-frame clones and drops some. The table includes 150,000 to 200,000 clones, 89% detected once. Recovery among Cohort 3 donors was established by two negative PCRs, clearance, or symptom resolution. Material for sequencing was PBMCs or T cells enriched from blood (not recorded which). The rearrangement uses TRBV10-3 and TRBJ2-3; TRBD1 matches 7 bases. This clonotype was obtained from a woman aged 18-29 years who had recovered from COVID-19. The CDR3 bases are TGTGCCATCAGTGAATCGGATAGGACAGGTGTAAGTACAGATACGCAGTATTTT. It yields the protein CAISESDRTGVSTDTQYF.